A selection of T cell receptor beta chains follows, all from one sample in a study of blood T cell repertoires in COVID-19. The assay was immunoSEQ multiplex PCR, and TCRdb's table has in-frame clones only and misses some. The sample lists 25,000 to 35,000 clones, 70% to 90% occurring once. Sequences were obtained from peripheral blood. Source of these receptors: a man in his sixties with active COVID-19. Both conserved end residues are part of each CDR3. Fields, in order: J gene, V gene, clone size, D gene, CDR3 protein, CDR3 DNA. A D gene is named only where the DNA matches it firmly. A clone size is listed for some rows: how often the clone was seen (once, few, many), or a class if it is expanded.

j_call: TRBJ2-7; v_call: TRBV28; clone_size: .; d_call: TRBD2; cdr3_aa: CASSFSLAGLSYEQYF; cdr3_nt: TGTGCCAGCAGTTTCTCCCTAGCGGGCCTCTCCTACGAGCAGTACTTC
j_call: TRBJ2-6; v_call: TRBV7-8; clone_size: .; d_call: .; cdr3_aa: CASATPSGANVLTF; cdr3_nt: TGTGCCAGCGCTACCCCCTCCGGGGCCAACGTCCTGACTTTC
j_call: TRBJ1-2; v_call: TRBV6-2/TRBV6-3; clone_size: few; d_call: .; cdr3_aa: CASSSFGRANYGYTF; cdr3_nt: TGTGCCAGCAGCTCATTCGGGAGAGCTAACTATGGCTACACCTTC
j_call: TRBJ2-2; v_call: TRBV7-9; clone_size: .; d_call: TRBD2; cdr3_aa: CASEPPGRPGTGELFF; cdr3_nt: TGTGCCAGTGAACCACCCGGGAGGCCAGGCACCGGGGAGCTGTTTTTT
j_call: TRBJ2-3; v_call: TRBV15; clone_size: .; d_call: TRBD2; cdr3_aa: CATSRVWASGRTDTQYF; cdr3_nt: TGTGCCACCAGCAGAGTATGGGCTAGCGGACGCACAGATACGCAGTATTTT
j_call: TRBJ2-4; v_call: TRBV3-1/TRBV3-2; clone_size: .; d_call: .; cdr3_aa: CASSQGWVFSRRGNIQYF; cdr3_nt: TGTGCCAGCAGCCAAGGGTGGGTTTTCTCTAGGAGAGGGAACATTCAGTACTTC
j_call: TRBJ2-1; v_call: TRBV3-1/TRBV3-2; clone_size: .; d_call: TRBD2; cdr3_aa: CASSQPYIGLVNNEQFF; cdr3_nt: TGTGCCAGCAGCCAACCCTACATAGGACTAGTCAACAATGAGCAGTTCTTC
j_call: TRBJ2-2; v_call: TRBV6-4; clone_size: .; d_call: TRBD2; cdr3_aa: CASSPSGRGYTGELFF; cdr3_nt: TGTGCCAGCAGTCCTAGCGGGAGAGGTTACACCGGGGAGCTGTTTTTT
j_call: TRBJ1-5; v_call: TRBV6-5; clone_size: .; d_call: TRBD1; cdr3_aa: CASRVQGERNQPQHF; cdr3_nt: TGTGCCAGCAGAGTACAGGGGGAACGCAATCAGCCCCAGCATTTT
j_call: TRBJ1-2; v_call: TRBV5-1; clone_size: .; d_call: .; cdr3_aa: CASSFDSRGSYGYTF; cdr3_nt: TGCGCCAGCAGCTTTGACAGCCGCGGTTCCTATGGCTACACCTTC
j_call: TRBJ1-2; v_call: TRBV2; clone_size: .; d_call: .; cdr3_aa: CASPPGGRNYGYTF; cdr3_nt: TGTGCCAGCCCCCCGGGGGGACGTAACTATGGCTACACCTTC
j_call: TRBJ1-5; v_call: TRBV6-2/TRBV6-3; clone_size: .; d_call: TRBD1; cdr3_aa: CASNPTGANQPQHF; cdr3_nt: TGTGCCAGCAACCCGACAGGGGCCAATCAGCCCCAGCATTTT
j_call: TRBJ2-6; v_call: TRBV11-2; clone_size: .; d_call: TRBD1; cdr3_aa: CASSAYRGRLAGANVLTF; cdr3_nt: TGTGCCAGCAGCGCCTACAGGGGACGACTGGCTGGGGCCAACGTCCTGACTTTC
j_call: TRBJ2-3; v_call: TRBV12-3/TRBV12-4; clone_size: .; d_call: .; cdr3_aa: CASSLDRPDTQYF; cdr3_nt: TGTGCCAGCAGTCTAGACAGGCCAGATACGCAGTATTTT
j_call: TRBJ2-7; v_call: TRBV2; clone_size: .; d_call: TRBD2; cdr3_aa: CASIQRENYEQYF; cdr3_nt: TGTGCCAGCATTCAGCGGGAAAACTACGAGCAGTACTTC
j_call: TRBJ2-3; v_call: TRBV11-3; clone_size: medium-sized; d_call: .; cdr3_aa: CASSLQGDTQYF; cdr3_nt: TGTGCCAGCAGCTTACAGGGGGATACGCAGTATTTT
j_call: TRBJ2-5; v_call: TRBV6-6; clone_size: .; d_call: .; cdr3_aa: CASSGGTAQYF; cdr3_nt: TGTGCCAGCAGTGGGGGGACGGCCCAGTACTTC
j_call: TRBJ2-1; v_call: TRBV5-1; clone_size: .; d_call: .; cdr3_aa: CASEPRGGTSYNEQFF; cdr3_nt: TGCGCCTCAGAGCCCCGTGGCGGGACCTCCTACAATGAGCAGTTCTTC
j_call: TRBJ1-2; v_call: TRBV9; clone_size: .; d_call: .; cdr3_aa: CASSVVGGPYGYTF; cdr3_nt: TGTGCCAGCAGCGTAGTGGGCGGGCCCTATGGCTACACCTTC
j_call: TRBJ2-1; v_call: TRBV24-1; clone_size: .; d_call: TRBD1; cdr3_aa: CATSDLRGSSYNEQFF; cdr3_nt: TGTGCCACCAGTGACCTCAGGGGGAGCTCCTACAATGAGCAGTTCTTC
j_call: TRBJ2-3; v_call: TRBV7-3; clone_size: .; d_call: .; cdr3_aa: CASSKPERRTSLGTDTQYF; cdr3_nt: TGTGCCAGCAGCAAACCAGAGCGTAGGACTTCGTTGGGCACAGATACGCAGTATTTT
j_call: TRBJ2-7; v_call: TRBV7-8; clone_size: .; d_call: .; cdr3_aa: CASSPRRDFSYEQYF; cdr3_nt: TGTGCCAGCAGCCCCCGCCGGGATTTTTCCTACGAGCAGTACTTC
j_call: TRBJ2-7; v_call: TRBV7-8; clone_size: .; d_call: TRBD1; cdr3_aa: CASSSDRGTDYEQYF; cdr3_nt: TGTGCCAGCAGCTCTGACAGGGGGACGGACTACGAGCAGTACTTC
j_call: TRBJ1-4; v_call: TRBV28; clone_size: .; d_call: .; cdr3_aa: CASSLPTATNEKLFF; cdr3_nt: TGTGCCAGCAGTTTACCGACAGCAACTAATGAAAAACTGTTTTTT
j_call: TRBJ2-5; v_call: TRBV7-9; clone_size: .; d_call: .; cdr3_aa: CASSPTGRETQYF; cdr3_nt: TGTGCCAGCAGCCCGACAGGGAGGGAGACCCAGTACTTC
j_call: TRBJ2-7; v_call: TRBV27; clone_size: .; d_call: .; cdr3_aa: CASSLAAGSYEQYF; cdr3_nt: TGTGCCAGCAGTTTAGCGGCCGGGTCCTACGAGCAGTACTTC
j_call: TRBJ1-1; v_call: TRBV28; clone_size: once; d_call: .; cdr3_aa: CASSLSRVTEAFF; cdr3_nt: TGTGCCAGCAGTTTAAGCAGGGTGACTGAAGCTTTCTTT
j_call: TRBJ2-7; v_call: TRBV13; clone_size: .; d_call: .; cdr3_aa: CASSLRTPEQYF; cdr3_nt: TGTGCCAGCAGCTTGAGGACTCCCGAGCAGTACTTC
j_call: TRBJ2-7; v_call: TRBV19; clone_size: .; d_call: TRBD2; cdr3_aa: CASSVSGTSYEQYF; cdr3_nt: TGTGCCAGTAGTGTATCCGGGACTAGTTACGAGCAGTACTTC
j_call: TRBJ2-7; v_call: TRBV10-3; clone_size: .; d_call: .; cdr3_aa: CAISSAYEQYF; cdr3_nt: TGTGCCATCTCGTCCGCCTACGAGCAGTACTTC
j_call: TRBJ2-7; v_call: TRBV10-2; clone_size: .; d_call: TRBD1; cdr3_aa: CASSESNRGIYEQYF; cdr3_nt: TGCGCCAGCAGTGAGTCAAACAGGGGAATTTACGAGCAGTACTTC
j_call: TRBJ2-7; v_call: TRBV19; clone_size: .; d_call: TRBD1; cdr3_aa: CASRQGPPLDEQYF; cdr3_nt: TGTGCCAGTAGACAGGGGCCTCCGTTGGACGAGCAGTACTTC